The clone carrying this TCR beta chain was detected only a few times. As yet, its antigen is unknown. Peripheral blood samples of around 9.5 milliliters were drawn from each donor. The authors isolated at least 6 million PBMCs per sample. Combining a sample-barcoded 5' primer with a J-beta primer mix, a second PCR ran for roughly 6 to 12 cycles. TCRdb reprocessed the 5' RACE reads via MiXCR and lists one record per CDR3 protein. The sample yields about 1.4 million distinct CDR3 sequences, approximately 60% seen once. These data come from a study of blood T cells in healthy people across ages. From germline, CDR1 is LGHNA and CDR2 YNFKEQ. CDR3 size: 15 residues. Between the trimmed V and J ends, which lost 0 bases and 6 bases, there was a span of 14 bases. Study-level findings and limits: Both naive CD4+ cell counts and diversity were greater in long-lived donors than in aged donors.

Sequencing was carried out using blood. V and J are TRBV4-2 and TRBJ1-2; no clear D gene. The origin of this receptor is a man aged 18 to 29 in good health. CDR3 residues: CASSQDITKENGYTF. The CDR3 nucleotides read TGTGCCAGCAGCCAAGATATAACGAAGGAGAATGGCTACACCTTC.